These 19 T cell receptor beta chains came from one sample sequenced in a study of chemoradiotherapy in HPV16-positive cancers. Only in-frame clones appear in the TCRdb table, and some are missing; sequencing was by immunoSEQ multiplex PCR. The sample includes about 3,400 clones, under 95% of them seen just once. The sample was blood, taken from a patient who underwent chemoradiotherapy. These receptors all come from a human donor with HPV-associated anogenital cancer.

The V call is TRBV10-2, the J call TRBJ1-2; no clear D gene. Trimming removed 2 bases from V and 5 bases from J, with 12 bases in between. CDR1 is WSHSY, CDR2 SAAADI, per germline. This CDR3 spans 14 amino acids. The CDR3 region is CASSEVGRNYGYTF. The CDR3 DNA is TGCGCCAGCAGTGAGGTGGGCCGGAATTATGGCTACACCTTC.

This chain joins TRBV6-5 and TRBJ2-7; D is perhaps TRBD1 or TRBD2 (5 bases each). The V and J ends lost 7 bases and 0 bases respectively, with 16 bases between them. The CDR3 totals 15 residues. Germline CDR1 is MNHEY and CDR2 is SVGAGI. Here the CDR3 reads CASTTTGAYSYEQYF. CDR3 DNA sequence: TGTGCCAGCACCACCACCGGGGCCTACTCCTACGAGCAGTACTTC.

CDR3 DNA: TGTGCCAGCAGCTTGACCGGGACTAGCAGAACAGATACGCAGTATTTT. This sequence encodes CASSLTGTSRTDTQYF. This chain connects TRBV7-2 to TRBJ2-3; 9 nucleotides match TRBD2. CDR3 length: 16 residues. Trimming removed 3 bases from V and 3 bases from J; junction bases left unmatched: 7. The V gene's germline CDR1 is SGHTA and CDR2 FQGNSA.

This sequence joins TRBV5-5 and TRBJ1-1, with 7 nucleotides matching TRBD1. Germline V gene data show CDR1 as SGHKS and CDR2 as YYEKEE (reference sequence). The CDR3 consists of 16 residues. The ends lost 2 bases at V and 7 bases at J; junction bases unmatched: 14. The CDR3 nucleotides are TGTGCCAGCAGCTTCACCTCGACAGGGAAGAGTAGTGAAGCTTTCTTT. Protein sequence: CASSFTSTGKSSEAFF.

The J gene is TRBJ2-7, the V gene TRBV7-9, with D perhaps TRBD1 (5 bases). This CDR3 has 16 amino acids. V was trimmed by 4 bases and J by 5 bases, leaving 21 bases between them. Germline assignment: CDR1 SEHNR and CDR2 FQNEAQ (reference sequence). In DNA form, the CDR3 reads TGTGCCAGCAGCTCCCCGCCCTCTGCAGGGCGGCACGAGCAGTACTTC. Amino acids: CASSSPPSAGRHEQYF.

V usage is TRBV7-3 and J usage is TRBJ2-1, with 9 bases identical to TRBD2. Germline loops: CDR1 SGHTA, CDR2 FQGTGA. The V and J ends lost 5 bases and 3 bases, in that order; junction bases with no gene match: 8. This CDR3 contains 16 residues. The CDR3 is CASSPTAGGNYNEQFF. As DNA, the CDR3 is TGTGCCAGCAGCCCAACAGCGGGGGGCAACTACAATGAGCAGTTCTTC.

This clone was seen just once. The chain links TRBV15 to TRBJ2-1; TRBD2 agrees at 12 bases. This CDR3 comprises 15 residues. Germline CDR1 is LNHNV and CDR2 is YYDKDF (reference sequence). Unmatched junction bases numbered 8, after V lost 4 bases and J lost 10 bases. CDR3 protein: CATSKELAGGREQFF. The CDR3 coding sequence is TGTGCCACCAGCAAAGAACTAGCGGGAGGACGAGAGCAGTTCTTC. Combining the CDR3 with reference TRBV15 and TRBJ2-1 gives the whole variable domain DAMVIQNPRYQVTQFGKPVTLSCSQTLNHNVMYWYQQKSSQAPKLLFHYYDKDFNNEADTPDNFQSRRPNTSFCFLDIRSPGLGDTAMYLCATSKELAGGREQFFGPGTRLTVL.

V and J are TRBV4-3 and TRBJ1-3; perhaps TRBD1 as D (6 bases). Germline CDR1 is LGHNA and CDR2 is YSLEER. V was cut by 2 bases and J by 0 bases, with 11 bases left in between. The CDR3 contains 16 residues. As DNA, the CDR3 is TGCGCCAGCAGCCAACAGGGGCGCAGCTCTGGAAACACCATATATTTT. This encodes CASSQQGRSSGNTIYF.

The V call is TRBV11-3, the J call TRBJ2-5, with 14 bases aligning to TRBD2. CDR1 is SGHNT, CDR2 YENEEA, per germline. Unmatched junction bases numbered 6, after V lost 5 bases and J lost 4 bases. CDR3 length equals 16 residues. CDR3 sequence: CASSHGLAGGGETQYF. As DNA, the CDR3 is TGTGCCAGCAGCCATGGACTAGCGGGAGGTGGAGAGACCCAGTACTTC.

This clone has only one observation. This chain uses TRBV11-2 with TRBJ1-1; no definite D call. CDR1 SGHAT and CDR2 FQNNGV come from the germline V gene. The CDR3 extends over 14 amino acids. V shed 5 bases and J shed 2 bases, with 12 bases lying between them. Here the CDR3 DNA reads TGTGCCAGCAGCCCCGGGCGGGGAAACACTGAAGCTTTCTTT. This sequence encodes CASSPGRGNTEAFF.

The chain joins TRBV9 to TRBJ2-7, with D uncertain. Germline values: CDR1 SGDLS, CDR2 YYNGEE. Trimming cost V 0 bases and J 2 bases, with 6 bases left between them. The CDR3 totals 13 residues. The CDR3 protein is CASSVGSAYEQYF. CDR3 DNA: TGTGCCAGCAGCGTAGGCTCAGCCTACGAGCAGTACTTC.

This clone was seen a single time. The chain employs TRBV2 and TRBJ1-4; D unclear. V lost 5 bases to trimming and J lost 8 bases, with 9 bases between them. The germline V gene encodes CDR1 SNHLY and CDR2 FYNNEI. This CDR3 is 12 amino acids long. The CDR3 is CASSSGVEKLFF. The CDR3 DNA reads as TGTGCCAGCAGTAGCGGGGTAGAAAAACTGTTTTTT.

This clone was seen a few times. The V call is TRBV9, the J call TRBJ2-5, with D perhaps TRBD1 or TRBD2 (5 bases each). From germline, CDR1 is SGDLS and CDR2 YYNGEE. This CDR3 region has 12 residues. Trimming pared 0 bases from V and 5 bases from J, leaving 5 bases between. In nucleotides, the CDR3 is TGTGCCAGCAGCGTAGGGGGGGAGACCCAGTACTTC. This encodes CASSVGGETQYF.

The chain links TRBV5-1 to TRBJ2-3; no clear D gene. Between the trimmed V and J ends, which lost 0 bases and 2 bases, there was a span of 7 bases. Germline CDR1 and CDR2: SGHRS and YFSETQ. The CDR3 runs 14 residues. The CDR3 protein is CASSLDGNTDTQYF. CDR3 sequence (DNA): TGCGCCAGCAGCTTGGACGGCAACACAGATACGCAGTATTTT.

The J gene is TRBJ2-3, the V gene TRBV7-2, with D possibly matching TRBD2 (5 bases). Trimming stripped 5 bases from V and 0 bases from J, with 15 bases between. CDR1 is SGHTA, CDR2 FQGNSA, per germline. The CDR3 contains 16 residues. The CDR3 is CASSPLSGSSTDTQYF. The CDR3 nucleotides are TGTGCCAGCAGCCCCCTCAGCGGATCTAGCACAGATACGCAGTATTTT.

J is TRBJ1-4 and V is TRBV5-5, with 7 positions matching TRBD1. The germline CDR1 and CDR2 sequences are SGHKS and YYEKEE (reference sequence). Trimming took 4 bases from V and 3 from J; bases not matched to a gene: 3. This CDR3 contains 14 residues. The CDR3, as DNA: TGTGCCAGCAGCCTCGACAGGGCTAATGAAAAACTGTTTTTT. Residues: CASSLDRANEKLFF.

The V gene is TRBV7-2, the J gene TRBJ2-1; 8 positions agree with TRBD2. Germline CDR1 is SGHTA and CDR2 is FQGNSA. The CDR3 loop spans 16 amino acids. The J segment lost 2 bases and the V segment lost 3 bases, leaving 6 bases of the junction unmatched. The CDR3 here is CASSFQTGGPYNEQFF. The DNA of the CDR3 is TGTGCCAGCAGCTTTCAGACGGGAGGGCCCTACAATGAGCAGTTCTTC. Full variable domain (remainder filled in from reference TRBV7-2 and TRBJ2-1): GAGVSQSPSNKVTEKGKDVELRCDPISGHTALYWYRQSLGQGLEFLIYFQGNSAPDKSGLPSDRFSAERTGGSVSTLTIQRTQQEDSAVYLCASSFQTGGPYNEQFFGPGTRLTVL.

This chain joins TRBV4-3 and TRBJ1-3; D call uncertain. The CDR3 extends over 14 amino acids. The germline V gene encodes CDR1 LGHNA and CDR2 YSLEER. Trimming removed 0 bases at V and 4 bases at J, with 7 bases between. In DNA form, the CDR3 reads TGCGCCAGCAGCCAAGAACCCAGGGGAAACACCATATATTTT. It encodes CASSQEPRGNTIYF.

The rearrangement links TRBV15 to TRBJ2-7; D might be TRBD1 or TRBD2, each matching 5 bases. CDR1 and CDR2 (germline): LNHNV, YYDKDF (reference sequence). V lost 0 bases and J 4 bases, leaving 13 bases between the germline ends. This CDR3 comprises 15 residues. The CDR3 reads CATSRDMGVIYEQYF. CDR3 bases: TGTGCCACCAGCAGAGATATGGGGGTGATATACGAGCAGTACTTC.